This T cell receptor (beta chain) was sequenced in a study of cytomegalovirus exposure and HLA in healthy donors. Study-level points and caveats: According to a later analysis, most TCR beta chains associated with CMV appeared HLA-restricted. Reports credit the classifier with highly specific, highly sensitive diagnosis of cytomegalovirus status.

The PCR ran on 60 Vbeta and 13 Jbeta primers. Generated by immunoSEQ multiplex PCR, the TCRdb table keeps only in-frame clones and is missing some. The sample has 150,000 to 200,000 clones, 77% seen once. Comments on this clone: Its antigen is not known.

The sample taken for sequencing was PBMCs. This receptor was identified in a woman aged 30 to 39 in good health and CMV-seropositive.

The chain's CDR3 is CASSQSGGTEAFF. The CDR3 DNA reads as TGTGCCAGCAGCCAATCAGGGGGCACTGAAGCTTTCTTT. The J gene is TRBJ1-1, the V gene TRBV14; TRBD1 matches at 7 bases. Germline V CDR1 and CDR2: SGHDN, FVKESK. Losses at the gene ends were 2 bases for V and 4 bases for J; bases not matched to a gene: 1. CDR3 size: 13 residues.